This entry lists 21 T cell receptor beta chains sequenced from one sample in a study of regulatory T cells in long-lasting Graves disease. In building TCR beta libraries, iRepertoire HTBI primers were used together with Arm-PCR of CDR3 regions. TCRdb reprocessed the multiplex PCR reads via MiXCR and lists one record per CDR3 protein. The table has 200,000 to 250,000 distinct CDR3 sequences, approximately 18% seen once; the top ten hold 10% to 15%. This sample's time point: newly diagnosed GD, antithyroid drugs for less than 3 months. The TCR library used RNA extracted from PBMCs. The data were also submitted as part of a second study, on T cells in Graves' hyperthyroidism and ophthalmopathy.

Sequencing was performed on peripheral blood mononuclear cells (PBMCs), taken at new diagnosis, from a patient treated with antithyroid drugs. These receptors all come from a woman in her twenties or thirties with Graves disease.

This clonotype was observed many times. The CDR3 here is CSVPKGGKTFF. DNA for the CDR3: TGCAGCGTCCCAAAGGGAGGTAAAACTTTCTTT. The chain is built from TRBV29-1 and TRBJ1-1; D remains ambiguous. With 6 bases removed from V and 12 bases from J, the gap between germline ends came to 17 bases. CDR3 length: 11 residues. Germline V lookup: CDR1 SQVTM, CDR2 ANQGSEA.

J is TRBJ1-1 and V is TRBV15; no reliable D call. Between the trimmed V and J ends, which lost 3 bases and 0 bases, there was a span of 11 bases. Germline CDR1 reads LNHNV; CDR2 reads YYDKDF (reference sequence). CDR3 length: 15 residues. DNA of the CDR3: TGTGCCACCAGCAGGATGGGTCAGCTGAACACTGAAGCTTTCTTT. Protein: CATSRMGQLNTEAFF.

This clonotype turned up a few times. The CDR3 DNA reads TGTGCCACCAGCGGACCACTAGCCGGAGCCTACGAGCAGTACTTC. Amino acids: CATSGPLAGAYEQYF. The chain couples TRBV15 to TRBJ2-7; D possibly corresponds to TRBD2 (6 bases). The CDR3 runs to 15 residues. Germline CDR1 reads LNHNV; CDR2 reads YYDKDF (reference sequence). V was pared by 5 bases and J by 2 bases, with 16 bases between. The variable domain in full, completed from reference TRBV15 and TRBJ2-7, reads DAMVIQNPRYQVTQFGKPVTLSCSQTLNHNVMYWYQQKSSQAPKLLFHYYDKDFNNEADTPDNFQSRRPNTSFCFLDIRSPGLGDTAMYLCATSGPLAGAYEQYFGPGTRLTVT.

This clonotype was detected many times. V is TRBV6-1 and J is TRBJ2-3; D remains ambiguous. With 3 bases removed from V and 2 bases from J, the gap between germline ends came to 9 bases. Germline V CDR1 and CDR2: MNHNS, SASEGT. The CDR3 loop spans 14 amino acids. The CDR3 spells CASSDSPPTDTQYF. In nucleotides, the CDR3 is TGTGCCAGCAGTGACAGTCCCCCCACAGATACGCAGTATTTT.

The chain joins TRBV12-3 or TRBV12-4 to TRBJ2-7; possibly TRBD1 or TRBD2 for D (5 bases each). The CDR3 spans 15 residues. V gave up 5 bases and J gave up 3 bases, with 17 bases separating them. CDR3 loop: CASSPRDATDYEQYF. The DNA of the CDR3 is TGTGCCAGCAGTCCTCGGGACGCTACCGACTACGAGCAGTACTTC.

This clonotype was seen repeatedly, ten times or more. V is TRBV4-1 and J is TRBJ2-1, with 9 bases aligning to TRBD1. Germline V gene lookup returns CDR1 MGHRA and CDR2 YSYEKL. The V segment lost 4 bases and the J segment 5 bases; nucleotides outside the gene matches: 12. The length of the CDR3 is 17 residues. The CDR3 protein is CASSRSTGGLGNNEQFF. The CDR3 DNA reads TGCGCCAGCAGCCGCTCGACAGGGGGTCTAGGAAACAATGAGCAGTTCTTC.

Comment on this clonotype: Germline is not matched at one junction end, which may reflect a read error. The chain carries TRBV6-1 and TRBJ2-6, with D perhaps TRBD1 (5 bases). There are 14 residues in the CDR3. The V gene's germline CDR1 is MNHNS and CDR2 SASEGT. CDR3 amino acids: CASRNSAGADVLTF. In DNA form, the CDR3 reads TGTGCCAGCAGGAACAGCGCTGGGGCCGACGTCCTGACTTTC.

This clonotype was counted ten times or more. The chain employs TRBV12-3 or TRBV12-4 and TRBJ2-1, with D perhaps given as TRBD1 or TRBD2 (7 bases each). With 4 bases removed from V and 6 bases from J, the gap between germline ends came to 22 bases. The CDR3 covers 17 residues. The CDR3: CASSSRGGGLRVNEQFF. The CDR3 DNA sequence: TGTGCCAGCAGTTCCAGGGGGGGGGGGCTTCGTGTCAATGAGCAGTTCTTC.

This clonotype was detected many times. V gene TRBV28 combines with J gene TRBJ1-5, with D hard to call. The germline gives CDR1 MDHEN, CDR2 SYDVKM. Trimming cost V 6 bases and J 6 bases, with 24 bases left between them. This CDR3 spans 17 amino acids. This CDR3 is CASSGIGSWTLGQPQHF. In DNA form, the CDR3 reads TGTGCCAGCAGCGGCATTGGGTCGTGGACTTTAGGTCAGCCCCAGCATTTT.

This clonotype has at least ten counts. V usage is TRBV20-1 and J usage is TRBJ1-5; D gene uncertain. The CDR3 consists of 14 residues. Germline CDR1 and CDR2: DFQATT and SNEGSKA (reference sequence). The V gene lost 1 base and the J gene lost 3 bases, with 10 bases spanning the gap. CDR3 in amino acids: CSARAVQYNQPQHF. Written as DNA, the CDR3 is TGCAGTGCTAGAGCGGTACAGTACAATCAGCCCCAGCATTTT.

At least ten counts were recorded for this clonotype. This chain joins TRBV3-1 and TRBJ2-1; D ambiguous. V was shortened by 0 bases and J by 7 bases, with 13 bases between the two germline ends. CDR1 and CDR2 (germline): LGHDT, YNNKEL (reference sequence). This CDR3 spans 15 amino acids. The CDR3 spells CASSQEWSLTNEQFF. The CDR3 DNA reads TGTGCCAGCAGCCAAGAGTGGAGTCTAACAAATGAGCAGTTCTTC.

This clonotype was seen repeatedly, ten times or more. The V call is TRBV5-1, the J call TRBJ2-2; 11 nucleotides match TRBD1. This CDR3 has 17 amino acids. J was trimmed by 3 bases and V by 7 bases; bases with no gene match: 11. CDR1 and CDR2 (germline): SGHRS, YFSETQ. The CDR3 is CASRLQGTGGYTGELFF. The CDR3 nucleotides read TGCGCCAGCCGACTGCAAGGGACAGGGGGTTACACCGGGGAGCTGTTTTTT.

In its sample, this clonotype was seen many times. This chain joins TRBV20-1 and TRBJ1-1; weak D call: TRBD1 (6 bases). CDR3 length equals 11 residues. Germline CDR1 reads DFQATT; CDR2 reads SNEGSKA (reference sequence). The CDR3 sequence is CRGGAHTEAFF. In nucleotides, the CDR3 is TGCAGGGGGGGGGCTCACACTGAAGCTTTCTTT.

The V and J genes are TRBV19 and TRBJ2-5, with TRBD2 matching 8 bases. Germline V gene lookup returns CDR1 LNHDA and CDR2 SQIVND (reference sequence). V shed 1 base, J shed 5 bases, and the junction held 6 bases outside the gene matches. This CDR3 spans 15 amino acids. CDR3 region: CASSIARLATETQYF. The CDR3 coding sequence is TGTGCCAGTAGTATAGCGAGACTAGCGACGGAGACCCAGTACTTC.

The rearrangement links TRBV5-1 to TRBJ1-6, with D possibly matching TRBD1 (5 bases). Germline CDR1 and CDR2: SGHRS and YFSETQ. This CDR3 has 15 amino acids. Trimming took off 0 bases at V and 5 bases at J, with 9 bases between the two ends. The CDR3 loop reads CASSLVGGNNSPLHF. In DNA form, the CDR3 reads TGCGCCAGCAGCTTGGTGGGGGGGAATAATTCACCCCTCCACTTT.

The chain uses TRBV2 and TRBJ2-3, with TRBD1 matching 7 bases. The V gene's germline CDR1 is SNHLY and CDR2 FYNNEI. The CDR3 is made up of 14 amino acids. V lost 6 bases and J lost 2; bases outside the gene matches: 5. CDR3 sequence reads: CASRRTGLTDTQYF. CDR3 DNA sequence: TGTGCCAGCAGGAGGACAGGACTCACAGATACGCAGTATTTT.

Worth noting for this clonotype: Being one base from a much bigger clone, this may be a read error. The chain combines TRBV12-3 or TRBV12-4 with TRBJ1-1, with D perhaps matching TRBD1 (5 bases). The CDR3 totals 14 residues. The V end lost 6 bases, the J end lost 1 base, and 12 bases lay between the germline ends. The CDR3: CASSTGGKNTEAFF. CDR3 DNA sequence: TGTGCCAGCAGCACCGGGGGGAAGAACACTGAAGCTTTCTTT.

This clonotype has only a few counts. Here the CDR3 DNA reads TGTGCCAGCAGTTACGGACAGGAAAGGAACACTGAAGCTTTCTTT. Amino acid sequence: CASSYGQERNTEAFF. The rearrangement links TRBV6-5 to TRBJ1-1; TRBD1 aligns across 7 bases. Germline lookup yields CDR1 MNHEY and CDR2 SVGAGI. V lost 2 bases and J lost 1; bases outside the gene matches: 4. This CDR3 has 15 amino acids.

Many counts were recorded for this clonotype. The DNA for the CDR3 is TGTGCCTGGGGGGCTATCCACACTGAAGCTTTCTTT. This gives the protein CAWGAIHTEAFF. The rearrangement joins TRBV30 to TRBJ1-1; a possible D gene is TRBD1 (5 bases). The CDR3 spans 12 residues. Trimming took 5 bases from V and 3 from J, leaving 10 bases between them. Per the germline V gene, CDR1 is GTSNPN and CDR2 is SVGIG (reference sequence).

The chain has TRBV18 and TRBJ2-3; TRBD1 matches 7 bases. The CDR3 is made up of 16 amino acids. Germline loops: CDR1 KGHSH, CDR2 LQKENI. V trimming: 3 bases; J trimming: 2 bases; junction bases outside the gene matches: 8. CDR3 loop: CASSPPKGGLTDTQYF. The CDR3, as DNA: TGTGCCAGCTCACCGCCGAAAGGGGGCCTCACAGATACGCAGTATTTT.

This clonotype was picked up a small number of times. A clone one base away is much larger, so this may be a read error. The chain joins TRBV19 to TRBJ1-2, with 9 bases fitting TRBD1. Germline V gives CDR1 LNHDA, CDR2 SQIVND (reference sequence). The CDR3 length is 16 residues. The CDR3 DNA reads TGTGCCAGTAGTGCCCCGGGACAGGGTGTCGACTATGGCCACACCTTC. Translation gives CASSAPGQGVDYGHTF.